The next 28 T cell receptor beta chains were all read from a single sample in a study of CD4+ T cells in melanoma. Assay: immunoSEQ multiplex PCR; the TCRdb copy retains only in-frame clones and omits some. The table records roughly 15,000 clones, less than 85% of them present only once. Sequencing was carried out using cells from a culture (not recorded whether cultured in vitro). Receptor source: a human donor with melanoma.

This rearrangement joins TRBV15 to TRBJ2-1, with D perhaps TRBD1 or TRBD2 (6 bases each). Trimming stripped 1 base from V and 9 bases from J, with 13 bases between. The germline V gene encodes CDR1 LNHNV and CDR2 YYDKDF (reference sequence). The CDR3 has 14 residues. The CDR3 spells CATSRGEQGGEQFF. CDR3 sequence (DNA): TGTGCCACCAGCAGAGGCGAACAGGGAGGTGAGCAGTTCTTC.

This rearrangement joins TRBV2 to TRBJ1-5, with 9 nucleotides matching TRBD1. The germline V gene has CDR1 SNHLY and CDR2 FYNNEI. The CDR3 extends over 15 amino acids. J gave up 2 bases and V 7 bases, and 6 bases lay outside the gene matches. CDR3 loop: CASTDRGVGNQPQHF. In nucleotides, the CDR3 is TGTGCCAGCACAGACAGGGGGGTGGGCAATCAGCCCCAGCATTTT.

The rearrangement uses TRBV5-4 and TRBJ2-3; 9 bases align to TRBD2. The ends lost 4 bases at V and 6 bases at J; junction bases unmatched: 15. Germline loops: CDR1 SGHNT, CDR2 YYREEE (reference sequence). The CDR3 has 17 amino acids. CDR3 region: CASSRSSAGGLSDTQYF. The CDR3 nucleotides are TGTGCCAGCAGCCGATCCTCAGCGGGGGGCCTGTCGGATACGCAGTATTTT.

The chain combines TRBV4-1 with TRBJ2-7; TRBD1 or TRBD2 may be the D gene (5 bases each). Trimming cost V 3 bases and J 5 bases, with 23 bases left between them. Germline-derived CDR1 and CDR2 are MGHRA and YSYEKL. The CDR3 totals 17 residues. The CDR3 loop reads CASSHVVRDGKKHEQYF. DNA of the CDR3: TGCGCCAGCAGCCACGTCGTCCGGGACGGGAAAAAGCACGAGCAGTACTTC.

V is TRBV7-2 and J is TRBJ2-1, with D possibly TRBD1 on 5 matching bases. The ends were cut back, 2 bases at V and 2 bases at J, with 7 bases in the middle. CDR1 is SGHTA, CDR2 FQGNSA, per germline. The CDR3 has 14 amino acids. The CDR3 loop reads CASSLSRAYNEQFF. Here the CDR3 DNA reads TGTGCCAGCAGCTTATCCAGGGCCTACAATGAGCAGTTCTTC.

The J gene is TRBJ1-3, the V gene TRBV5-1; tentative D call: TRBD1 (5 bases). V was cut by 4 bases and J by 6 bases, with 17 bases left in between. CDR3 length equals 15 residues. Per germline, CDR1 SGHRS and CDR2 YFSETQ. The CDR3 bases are TGCGCCAGCAGCGCCGGGACGGAAATCCTAAACACCATATATTTT. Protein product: CASSAGTEILNTIYF. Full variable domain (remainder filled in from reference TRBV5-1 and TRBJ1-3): KAGVTQTPRYLIKTRGQQVTLSCSPISGHRSVSWYQQTPGQGLQFLFEYFSETQRNKGNFPGRFSGRQFSNSRSEMNVSTLELGDSALYLCASSAGTEILNTIYFGEGSWLTVV.

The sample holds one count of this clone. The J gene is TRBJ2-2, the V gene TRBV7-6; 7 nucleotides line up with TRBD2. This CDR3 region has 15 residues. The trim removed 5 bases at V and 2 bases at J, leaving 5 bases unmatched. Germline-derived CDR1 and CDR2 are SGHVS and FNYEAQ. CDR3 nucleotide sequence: TGTGCCAGCAGCCGAGCGGGGACCAACACCGGGGAGCTGTTTTTT. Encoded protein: CASSRAGTNTGELFF.

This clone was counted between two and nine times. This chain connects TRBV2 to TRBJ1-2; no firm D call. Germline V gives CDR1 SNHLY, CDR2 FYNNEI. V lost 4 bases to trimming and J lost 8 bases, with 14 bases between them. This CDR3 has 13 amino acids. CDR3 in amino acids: CASSVLASRGYTF. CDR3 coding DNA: TGTGCCAGCAGTGTTTTGGCTTCCCGCGGCTACACCTTC.

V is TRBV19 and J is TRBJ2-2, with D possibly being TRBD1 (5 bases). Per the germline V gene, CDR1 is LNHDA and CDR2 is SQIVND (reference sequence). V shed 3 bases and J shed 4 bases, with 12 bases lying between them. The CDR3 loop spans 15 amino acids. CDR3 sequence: CASSMQGYGTGELFF. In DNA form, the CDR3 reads TGTGCCAGTAGTATGCAGGGCTACGGCACCGGGGAGCTGTTTTTT.

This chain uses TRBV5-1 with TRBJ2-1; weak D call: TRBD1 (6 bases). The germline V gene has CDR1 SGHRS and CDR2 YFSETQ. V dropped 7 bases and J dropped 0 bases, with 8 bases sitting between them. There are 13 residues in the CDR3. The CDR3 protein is CASQGSSYNEQFF. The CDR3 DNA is TGCGCCAGCCAGGGGAGCTCCTACAATGAGCAGTTCTTC.

The CDR3 sequence: CASSLGLGANVLTF. The CDR3 nucleotides read TGTGCCAGCAGCCTAGGTCTTGGGGCCAACGTCCTGACTTTC. V and J are TRBV5-5 and TRBJ2-6, with D uncertain. The length of the CDR3 is 14 residues. Germline values: CDR1 SGHKS, CDR2 YYEKEE (reference sequence). Trimming removed 4 bases at V and 3 bases at J, with 8 bases between.

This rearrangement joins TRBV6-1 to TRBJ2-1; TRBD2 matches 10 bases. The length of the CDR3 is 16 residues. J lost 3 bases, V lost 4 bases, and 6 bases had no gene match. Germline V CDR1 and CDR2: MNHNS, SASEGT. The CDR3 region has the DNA TGTGCCAGCAGTGGCGCTAGCGGGGGTCTCTACAATGAGCAGTTCTTC. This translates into CASSGASGGLYNEQFF.

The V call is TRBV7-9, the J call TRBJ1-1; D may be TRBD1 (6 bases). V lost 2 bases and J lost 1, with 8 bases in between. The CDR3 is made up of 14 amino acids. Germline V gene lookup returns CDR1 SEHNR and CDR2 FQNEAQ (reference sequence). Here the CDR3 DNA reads TGTGCCAGCAGCTTACAGGGGACGAACACTGAAGCTTTCTTT. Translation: CASSLQGTNTEAFF.

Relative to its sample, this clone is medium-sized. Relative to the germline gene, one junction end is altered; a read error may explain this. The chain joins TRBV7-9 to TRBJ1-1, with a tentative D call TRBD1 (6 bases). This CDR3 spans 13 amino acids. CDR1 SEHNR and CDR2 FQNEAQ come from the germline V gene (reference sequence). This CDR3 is CASTLGGRTEAFF. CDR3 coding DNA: TGTGCCAGCACCTTAGGGGGTCGCACTGAAGCTTTCTTT.

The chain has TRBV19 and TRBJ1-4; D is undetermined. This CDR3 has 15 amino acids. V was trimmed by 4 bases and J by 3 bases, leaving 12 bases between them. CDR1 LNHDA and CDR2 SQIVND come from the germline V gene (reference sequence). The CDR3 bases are TGTGCCAGTAGTACAGATGCACGGCCTAATGAAAAACTGTTTTTT. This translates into CASSTDARPNEKLFF.

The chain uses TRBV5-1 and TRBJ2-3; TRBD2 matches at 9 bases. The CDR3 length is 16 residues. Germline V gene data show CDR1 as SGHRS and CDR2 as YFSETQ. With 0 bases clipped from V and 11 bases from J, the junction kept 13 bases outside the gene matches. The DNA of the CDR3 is TGCGCCAGCAGCTTGGATGGTAGCGGGGGCCTCGGATGGCAGTATTTT. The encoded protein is CASSLDGSGGLGWQYF.

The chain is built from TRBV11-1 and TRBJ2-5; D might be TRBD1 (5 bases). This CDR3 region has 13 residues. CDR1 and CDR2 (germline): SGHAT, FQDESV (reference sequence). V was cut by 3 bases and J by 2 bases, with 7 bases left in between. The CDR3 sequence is CASSFGQQETQYF. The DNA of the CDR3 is TGTGCCAGCAGCTTCGGACAACAAGAGACCCAGTACTTC.

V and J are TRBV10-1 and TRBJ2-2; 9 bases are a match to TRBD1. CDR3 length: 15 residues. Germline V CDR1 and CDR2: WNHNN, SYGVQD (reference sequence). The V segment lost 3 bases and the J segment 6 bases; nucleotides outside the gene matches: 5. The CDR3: CASSETGQGPGELFF. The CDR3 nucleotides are TGCGCCAGCAGTGAAACGGGACAGGGTCCCGGGGAGCTGTTTTTT.

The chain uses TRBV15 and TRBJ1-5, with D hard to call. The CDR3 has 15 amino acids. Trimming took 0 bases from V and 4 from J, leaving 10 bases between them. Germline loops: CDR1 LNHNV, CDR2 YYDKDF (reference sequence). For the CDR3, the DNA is TGTGCCACCAGCAGAGATAGGTGGGAAAATCAGCCCCAGCATTTT. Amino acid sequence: CATSRDRWENQPQHF.

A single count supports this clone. CDR3 amino acids: CASSPPGLAGGAGEQFF. In DNA form, the CDR3 reads TGCGCCAGCAGCCCGCCGGGACTAGCGGGGGGCGCCGGTGAGCAGTTCTTC. The rearrangement joins TRBV5-1 to TRBJ2-1; 15 bases are a match to TRBD2. CDR1 is SGHRS and CDR2 is YFSETQ in the germline V gene. V lost 4 bases, J lost 9 bases, and 11 bases stayed unmatched. The CDR3 covers 17 residues.

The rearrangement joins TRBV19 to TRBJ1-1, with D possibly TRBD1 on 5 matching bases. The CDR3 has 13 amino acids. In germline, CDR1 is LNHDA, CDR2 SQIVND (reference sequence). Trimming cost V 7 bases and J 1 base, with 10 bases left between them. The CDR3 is CASMGRSNTEAFF. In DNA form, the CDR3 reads TGTGCCAGTATGGGGCGATCGAACACTGAAGCTTTCTTT.

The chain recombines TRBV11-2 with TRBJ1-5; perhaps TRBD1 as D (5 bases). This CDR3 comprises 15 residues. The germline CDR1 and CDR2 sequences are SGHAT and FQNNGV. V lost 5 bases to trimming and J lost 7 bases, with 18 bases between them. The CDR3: CASSPWGAPGQPQHF. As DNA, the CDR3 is TGTGCCAGCAGCCCCTGGGGCGCCCCGGGGCAGCCCCAGCATTTT.

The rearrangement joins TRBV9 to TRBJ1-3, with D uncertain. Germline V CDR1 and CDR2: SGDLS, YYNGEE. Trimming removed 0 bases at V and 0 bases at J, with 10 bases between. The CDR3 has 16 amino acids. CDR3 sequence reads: CASSVASWGSGNTIYF. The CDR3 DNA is TGTGCCAGCAGCGTAGCTTCCTGGGGCTCTGGAAACACCATATATTTT.

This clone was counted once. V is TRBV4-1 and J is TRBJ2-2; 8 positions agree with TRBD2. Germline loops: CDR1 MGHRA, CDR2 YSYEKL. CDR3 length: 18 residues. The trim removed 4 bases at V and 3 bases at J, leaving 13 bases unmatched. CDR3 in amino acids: CASSPTPISGADTGELFF. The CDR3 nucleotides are TGCGCCAGCAGCCCCACCCCGATTAGCGGGGCTGACACCGGGGAGCTGTTTTTT.

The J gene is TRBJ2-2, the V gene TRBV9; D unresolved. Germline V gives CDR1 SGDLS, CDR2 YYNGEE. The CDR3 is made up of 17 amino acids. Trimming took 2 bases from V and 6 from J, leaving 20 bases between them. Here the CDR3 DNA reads TGTGCCAGCAGCGTCCTGCCTGCTCTCGGTGGGTCCGGGGAGCTGTTTTTT. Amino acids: CASSVLPALGGSGELFF.

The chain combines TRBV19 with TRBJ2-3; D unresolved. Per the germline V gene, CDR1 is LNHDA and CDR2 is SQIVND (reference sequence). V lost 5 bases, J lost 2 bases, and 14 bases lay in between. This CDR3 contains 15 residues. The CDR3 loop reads CASSLGGYSTDTQYF. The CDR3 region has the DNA TGTGCCAGTAGTCTAGGCGGATACTCCACAGATACGCAGTATTTT.

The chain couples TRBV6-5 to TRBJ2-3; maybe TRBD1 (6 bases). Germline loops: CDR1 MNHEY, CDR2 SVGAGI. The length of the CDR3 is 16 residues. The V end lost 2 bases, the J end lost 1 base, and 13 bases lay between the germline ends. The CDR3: CASSYQGGTGTDTQYF. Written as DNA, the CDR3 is TGTGCCAGCAGTTACCAAGGGGGAACCGGCACAGATACGCAGTATTTT.

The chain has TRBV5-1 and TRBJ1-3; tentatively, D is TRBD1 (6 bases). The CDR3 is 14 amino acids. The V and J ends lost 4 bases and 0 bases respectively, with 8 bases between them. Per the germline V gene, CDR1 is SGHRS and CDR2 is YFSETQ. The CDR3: CASSRTDSGNTIYF. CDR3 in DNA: TGCGCCAGCAGCCGGACAGACTCTGGAAACACCATATATTTT.